The rows below give T cell receptor beta chains drawn from one sample of a study of CD8 T cells in ankylosing spondylitis. TCRdb passed the 5' RACE reads through MiXCR, listing each CDR3 protein once. The sample gives approximately 350,000 distinct CDR3 sequences, over 12% of which show up once; about 1% is in the top ten. The sample was blood, either unsorted or a sorted T cell fraction (not recorded which). Every receptor here comes from a male donor with ankylosing spondylitis or in good health (not recorded which). Each CDR3 is given with its conserved first and last residue. A D gene is named only where the DNA matches it firmly. For some rows the clone size is stated as once, few or many, or as a class when expanded; others skip it.

TRBV10-2	few	-	TRBJ1-2	CASSESNRNYGYTF	TGCGCCAGCAGTGAGTCGAATAGGAACTATGGCTACACCTTC
TRBV4-2	many	-	TRBJ2-3	CASSEDYDTQYF	TGTGCCAGCAGTGAGGACTACGATACGCAGTATTTT
TRBV5-1	-	TRBD2	TRBJ2-5	CASSTGTREGQAQYF	TGCGCCAGCAGCACCGGGACGAGGGAGGGGCAGGCCCAGTACTTC
TRBV4-2	few	TRBD2	TRBJ2-3	CASSQEGGRARDTQYF	TGTGCCAGCAGCCAAGAGGGCGGGAGGGCCCGGGATACGCAGTATTTT
TRBV4-1	-	-	TRBJ1-1	CASSQIVVWGNTEAFF	TGCGCCAGCAGCCAAATAGTAGTGTGGGGGAACACTGAAGCTTTCTTT
TRBV20-1	few	-	TRBJ2-5	CSATIGGGQETQYF	TGCAGTGCTACCATAGGGGGGGGGCAAGAGACCCAGTACTTC
TRBV12-3/TRBV12-4	few	-	TRBJ2-7	CASTDRGRIYEQYF	TGTGCCAGCACCGATCGAGGCCGGATCTACGAGCAGTACTTC
TRBV20-1	few	TRBD1	TRBJ1-1	CSAIRTGMNTEAFF	TGCAGTGCTATTCGGACAGGAATGAACACTGAAGCTTTCTTT
TRBV7-2	many	-	TRBJ1-5	CASSLRPDNQPQHF	TGTGCCAGCAGCTTGAGACCGGACAATCAGCCCCAGCATTTT
TRBV5-1	few	-	TRBJ2-3	CASSLAGAGDTQYF	TGCGCCAGCAGCTTGGCGGGGGCCGGAGATACGCAGTATTTT